A selection of T cell receptor beta chains follows, all from one sample in a study of CD8 T cells in Susac syndrome. Via MiXCR, TCRdb re-called the immunoSEQ multiplex PCR reads, giving one row per CDR3 protein. The sample yields 200,000 to 250,000 distinct CDR3 sequences, 85% to 95% seen once. The sequencing input was CD4+ T cells from PBMCs. These receptors all stem from a human donor with Susac syndrome. CDR3s leave out the opening cysteine and the closing phenylalanine or tryptophan.

cdr3_length | v_call | cdr3_aa
10 | TRBV19 | ASKGGYNEQF
8 | TRBV2 | ASSSDEQF
13 | TRBV7-2 | ASSSLGQGGGTQY
12 | TRBV30 | AWSGRAEYRGYT
12 | TRBV2 | ASSSTGHSEKLF
14 | TRBV30 | AWRGRGGRSNQPQH
9 | TRBV11-2 | ASSFSEKLF
11 | TRBV5-1 | ASSLTYPAEAF
16 | TRBV10-3 | AISGTPGGGSGANVLT
13 | TRBV20-1 | SASRGTGGGETQY
15 | TRBV27 | ASSLMRGQSNNSPLH
11 | TRBV30 | AWSSGQGDGYT
13 | TRBV5-4 | ASSLVDRPNYGYT
11 | TRBV29-1 | SVEKAGNYGYT
13 | TRBV5-1 | ASSPTGTENQPQH
13 | TRBV3-1 | ASSHRDRTTGELF
13 | TRBV28 | ASSLGGQGAVGQY
10 | TRBV30 | AWLRAYTEAF
13 | TRBV27 | ASSLSPRGGSPLH
12 | TRBV20-1 | SASGGQGAYEQY
14 | TRBV7-9 | ASSSASHSGANVLT
14 | TRBV6-2/TRBV6-3 | ASSFRGGASNQPQH
12 | TRBV6-5 | ASRDPSRVYGYT
11 | TRBV12-3/TRBV12-4 | ASSPGQGASYT
13 | TRBV20-1 | SASTDRPGGTEAF
10 | TRBV6-6 | ASLRPNTEAF
11 | TRBV10-3 | AISVDRGQPQH
13 | TRBV24-1 | ATSDSGGTYNEQF
14 | TRBV6-2/TRBV6-3 | ASSWGQVNTPYEQY
12 | TRBV7-9 | ASSPGTIGGELF
15 | TRBV6-1 | ASSALLGSPNTGELF